This paragraph covers one TCR beta chain sequence. Its target is not known. This sample was taken from a study of CXCR3-negative and CXCR3-positive naive CD8 T cells. Study outcomes and limitations: Cryopreserved cells partially lost CXCR3 expression, and fresh PBMCs were used in most assays.

Germline CDR1 and CDR2: SGHDT and YYEEEE. The CDR3 sequence is 16 residues long. Each TRB cDNA library was prepared by 5' RACE (with UMI labels). TCRdb reprocessed the 5' RACE reads and reports one entry per CDR3 protein, with no DNA. This table lists about 48,000 distinct CDR3 sequences. The specimen was memory CD8+ T cells from blood. The chain uses TRBV5-6 and TRBJ2-7. The origin of this receptor is a human donor in good health. Some clones in this sample may be carry-over from other donors' samples. This CDR3 is CASSLAPVGYSYEQYF.